This TCR beta chain was obtained from a study of blood T cell repertoires in COVID-19. The method was immunoSEQ multiplex PCR; TCRdb's version includes in-frame clones alone and lacks a portion of them. The table includes roughly 100,000 clones, 80% to 90% detected once. The CDR3 is 14 amino acids. Germline assignment: CDR1 MNHNY and CDR2 SVGAGI (reference sequence). V lost 2 bases and J lost 13; bases outside the gene matches: 8. V gene TRBV6-6 combines with J gene TRBJ1-2; TRBD1 matches at 12 bases. Sequencing was performed on peripheral blood. The origin of this receptor is an elderly woman with acute or convalescent COVID-19. CDR3 region: CASSYGTGGLATTF. The CDR3 bases are TGTGCCAGCAGTTACGGGACAGGGGGCCTTGCCACCACCTTC.